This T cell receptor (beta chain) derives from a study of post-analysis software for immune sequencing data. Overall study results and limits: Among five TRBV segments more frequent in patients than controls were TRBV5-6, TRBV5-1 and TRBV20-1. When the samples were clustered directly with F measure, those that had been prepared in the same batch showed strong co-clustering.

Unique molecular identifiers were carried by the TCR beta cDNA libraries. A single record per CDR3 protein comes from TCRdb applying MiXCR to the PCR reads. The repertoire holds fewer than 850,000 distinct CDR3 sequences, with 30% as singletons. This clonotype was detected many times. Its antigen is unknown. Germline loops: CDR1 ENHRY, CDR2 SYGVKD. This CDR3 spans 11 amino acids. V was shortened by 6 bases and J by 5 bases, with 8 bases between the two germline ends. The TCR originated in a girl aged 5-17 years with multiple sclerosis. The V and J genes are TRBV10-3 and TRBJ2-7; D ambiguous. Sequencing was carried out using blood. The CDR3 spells CAISETHEQYF. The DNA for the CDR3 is TGTGCCATCAGCGAAACTCACGAGCAGTACTTC.